The 11 T cell receptor beta chains reported below all come from one sample, sequenced in a study of blood T cell repertoires in COVID-19. Clones were read by immunoSEQ multiplex PCR, and TCRdb kept only the in-frame ones, dropping some. The sample holds some 150,000 clones, about nine tenths seen once. Sequenced input: peripheral blood. The receptors come from an older woman with COVID-19, enrolled during active disease.

V and J are TRBV28 and TRBJ2-7; TRBD2 matches 8 bases. Germline CDR1 reads MDHEN; CDR2 reads SYDVKM. The CDR3 is 12 amino acids. The V gene end was trimmed by 6 bases and the J gene end by 7 bases; junction bases not matched to a gene: 5. CDR3 DNA sequence: TGTGCCAGCAGACCGGGGGGGACAGAGCAGTACTTC. It specifies CASRPGGTEQYF. Full variable domain (rest looked up from reference TRBV28 and TRBJ2-7): DVKVTQSSRYLVKRTGEKVFLECVQDMDHENMFWYRQDPGLGLRLIYFSYDVKMKEKGDIPEGYSVSREKKERFSLILESASTNQTSMYLCASRPGGTEQYFGPGTRLTVT.

The gene calls are TRBV10-3 and TRBJ2-5; D is possibly TRBD1 (6 bases). Germline V lookup: CDR1 ENHRY, CDR2 SYGVKD. Trimming took 10 bases from V and 4 from J, leaving 10 bases between them. CDR3 length: 11 amino acids. CDR3 sequence (DNA): TGTGCCACCGCGGACAGAGAGACCCAGTACTTC. Its protein is CATADRETQYF.

The rearrangement uses TRBV6-5 and TRBJ1-2; 7 bases fit TRBD1. Germline trimming cut 0 bases from V and 3 bases from J; bases unmatched to any gene: 7. Germline CDR1 and CDR2: MNHEY and SVGAGI. The CDR3 extends over 16 amino acids. Here the CDR3 DNA reads TGTGCCAGCAGTTACTCGTTAAGGGGGCTGGACTATGGCTACACCTTC. Translation gives CASSYSLRGLDYGYTF.

The chain joins TRBV4-3 to TRBJ2-2; 9 bases are a match to TRBD2. V lost 1 base to trimming and J lost 7 bases; unmatched junction nucleotides: 7. CDR1 LGHNA and CDR2 YSLEER come from the germline V gene. There are 16 residues in the CDR3. The CDR3 nucleotides read TGCGCCAGCAGCCAAGCGATGGTAGCGGGAGTCGGGGAGCTGTTTTTT. This codes for CASSQAMVAGVGELFF.

DNA of the CDR3: TGTGCCACCAGTGACCCCAGGGAAATAAATGAGCAGTTCTTC. Protein sequence: CATSDPREINEQFF. The chain uses TRBV24-1 and TRBJ2-1; a weak D match, TRBD1 (5 bases). Trimming pared 4 bases from V and 7 bases from J, leaving 13 bases between. The CDR3 loop spans 14 amino acids. Germline assignment: CDR1 KGHDR and CDR2 SFDVKD.

The genes are TRBV7-2 and TRBJ1-3; the D gene is possibly TRBD1 (5 bases). Germline V gene data show CDR1 as SGHTA and CDR2 as FQGNSA. V was pared by 5 bases and J by 1 base, with 12 bases between. CDR3 length: 15 residues. CDR3 sequence reads: CASSVQVSSGNTIYF. The CDR3 DNA reads as TGTGCCAGCAGCGTACAGGTTTCATCTGGAAACACCATATATTTT.

The rearrangement uses TRBV18 and TRBJ2-2; D gene unclear. The germline CDR1 and CDR2 sequences are KGHSH and LQKENI. Trimming shortened V by 3 bases and J by 6 bases, and 8 bases separated the two germline ends. The CDR3 contains 13 residues. In nucleotides, the CDR3 is TGTGCCAGCTCACCCCTTGTCTCCGGGGAGCTGTTTTTT. As protein: CASSPLVSGELFF.

The chain combines TRBV24-1 with TRBJ1-2, with 8 nucleotides matching TRBD1. CDR1 is KGHDR, CDR2 SFDVKD, per germline. V was pared by 3 bases and J by 3 bases, with 5 bases of the junction left unmatched. The length of the CDR3 is 15 residues. Written as DNA, the CDR3 is TGTGCCACCAGTGATCGTTCAGGGGGCGACTATGGCTACACCTTC. Protein sequence: CATSDRSGGDYGYTF.

CDR3 coding DNA: TGTGCCAGCAGCTTAGGGCCGAACCGAGAGACCCAGTACTTC. Translation gives CASSLGPNRETQYF. This rearrangement joins TRBV7-3 to TRBJ2-5, with unresolved D. Trimming stripped 2 bases from V and 4 bases from J, with 11 bases between. The CDR3 loop spans 14 amino acids. Germline loops: CDR1 SGHTA, CDR2 FQGTGA. The variable domain in full, with the rest retrieved from reference TRBV7-3 and TRBJ2-5, is GAGVSQTPSNKVTEKGKYVELRCDPISGHTALYWYRQSLGQGPEFLIYFQGTGAADDSGLPNDRFFAVRPEGSVSTLKIQRTERGDSAVYLCASSLGPNRETQYFGPGTRLLVL.

V usage is TRBV30 and J usage is TRBJ1-2, with unresolved D. The CDR3 spans 11 residues. Germline V gives CDR1 GTSNPN, CDR2 SVGIG (reference sequence). Trimming stripped 7 bases from V and 4 bases from J, with 10 bases between. This CDR3 is CASRLGYGYTF. CDR3 nucleotides: TGTGCCTCCCGGCTAGGCTATGGCTACACCTTC.

V is TRBV6-5 and J is TRBJ2-7, with unresolved D. Germline V lookup: CDR1 MNHEY, CDR2 SVGAGI. CDR3 length: 12 residues. The V gene lost 4 bases and the J gene lost 7 bases, with 11 bases spanning the gap. This CDR3 is CASSFARGEQYF. CDR3 coding DNA: TGTGCCAGCAGTTTCGCGAGAGGTGAGCAGTACTTC.